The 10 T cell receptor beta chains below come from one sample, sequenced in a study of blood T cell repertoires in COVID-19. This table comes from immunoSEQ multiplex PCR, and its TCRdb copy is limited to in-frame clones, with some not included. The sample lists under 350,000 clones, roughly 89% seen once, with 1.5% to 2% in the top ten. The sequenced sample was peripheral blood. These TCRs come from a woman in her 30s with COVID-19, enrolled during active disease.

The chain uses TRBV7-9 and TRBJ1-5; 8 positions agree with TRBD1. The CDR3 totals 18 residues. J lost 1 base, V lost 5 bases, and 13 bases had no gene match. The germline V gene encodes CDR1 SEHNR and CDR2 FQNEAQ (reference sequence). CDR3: CASSRPQDRAYSNQPQHF. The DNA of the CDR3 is TGTGCCAGCAGCCGCCCTCAGGACAGGGCATACAGCAATCAGCCCCAGCATTTT.

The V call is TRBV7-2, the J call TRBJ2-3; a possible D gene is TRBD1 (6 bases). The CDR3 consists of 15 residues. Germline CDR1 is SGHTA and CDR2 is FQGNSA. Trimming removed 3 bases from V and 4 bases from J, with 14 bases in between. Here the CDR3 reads CASSLIGGRADTQYF. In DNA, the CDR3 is TGTGCCAGCAGCTTGATTGGGGGCCGGGCAGATACGCAGTATTTT.

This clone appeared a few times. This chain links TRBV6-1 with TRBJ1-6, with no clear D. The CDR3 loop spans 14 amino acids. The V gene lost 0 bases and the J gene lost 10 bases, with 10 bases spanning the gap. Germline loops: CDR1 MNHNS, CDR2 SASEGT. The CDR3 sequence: CASSEATENSPLHF. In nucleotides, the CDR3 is TGTGCCAGCAGTGAAGCTACTGAAAACTCACCCCTCCACTTT.

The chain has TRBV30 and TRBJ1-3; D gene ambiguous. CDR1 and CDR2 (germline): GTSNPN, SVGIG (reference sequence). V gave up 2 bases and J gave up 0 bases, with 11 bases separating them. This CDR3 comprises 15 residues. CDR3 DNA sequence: TGTGCCTGGAGTAATACCCTCGGCTCTGGAAACACCATATATTTT. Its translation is CAWSNTLGSGNTIYF.

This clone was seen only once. CDR3 sequence reads: CASRRGLAGGRNEQFF. CDR3 sequence (DNA): TGTGCCAGCAGGCGCGGGCTAGCGGGGGGGCGTAATGAGCAGTTCTTC. The rearrangement joins TRBV2 to TRBJ2-1, with 12 bases aligning to TRBD2. Germline V lookup: CDR1 SNHLY, CDR2 FYNNEI. The V gene end was trimmed by 6 bases and the J gene end by 7 bases; junction bases not matched to a gene: 10. The CDR3 length is 16 residues.

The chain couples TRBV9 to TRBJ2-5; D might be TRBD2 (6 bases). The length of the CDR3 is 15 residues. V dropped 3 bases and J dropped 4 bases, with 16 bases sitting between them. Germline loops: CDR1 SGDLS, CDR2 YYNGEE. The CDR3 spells CASSATGLPPETQYF. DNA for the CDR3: TGTGCCAGCAGCGCCACGGGACTCCCCCCAGAGACCCAGTACTTC. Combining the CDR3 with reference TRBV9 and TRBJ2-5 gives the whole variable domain DSGVTQTPKHLITATGQRVTLRCSPRSGDLSVYWYQQSLDQGLQFLIQYYNGEERAKGNILERFSAQQFPDLHSELNLSSLELGDSALYFCASSATGLPPETQYFGPGTRLLVL.

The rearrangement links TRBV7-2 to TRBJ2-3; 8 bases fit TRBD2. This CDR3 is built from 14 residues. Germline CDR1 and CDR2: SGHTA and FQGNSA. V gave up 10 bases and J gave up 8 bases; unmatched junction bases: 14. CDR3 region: CATPRGGEGGTQYF. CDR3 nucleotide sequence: TGTGCCACCCCTCGGGGGGGGGAGGGGGGTACGCAGTATTTT.

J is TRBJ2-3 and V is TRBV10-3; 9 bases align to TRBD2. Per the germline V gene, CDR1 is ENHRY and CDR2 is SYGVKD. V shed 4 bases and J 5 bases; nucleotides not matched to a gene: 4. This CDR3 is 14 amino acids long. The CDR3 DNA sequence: TGTGCCATCAGTGGGGGGACTAGCTTAGATACGCAGTATTTT. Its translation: CAISGGTSLDTQYF.

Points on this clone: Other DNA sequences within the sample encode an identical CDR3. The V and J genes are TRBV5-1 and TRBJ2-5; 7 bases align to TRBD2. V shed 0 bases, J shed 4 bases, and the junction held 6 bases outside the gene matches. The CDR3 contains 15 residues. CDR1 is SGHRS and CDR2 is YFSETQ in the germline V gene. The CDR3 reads CASSLGGSGVETQYF. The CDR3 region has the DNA TGCGCCAGCAGCTTGGGAGGGAGCGGGGTAGAGACCCAGTACTTC.

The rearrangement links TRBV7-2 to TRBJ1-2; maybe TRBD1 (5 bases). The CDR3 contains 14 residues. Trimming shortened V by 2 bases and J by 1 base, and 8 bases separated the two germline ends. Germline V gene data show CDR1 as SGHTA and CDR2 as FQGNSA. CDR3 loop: CASSLRGINYGYTF. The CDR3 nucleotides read TGTGCCAGCAGCTTAAGGGGTATTAACTATGGCTACACCTTC.